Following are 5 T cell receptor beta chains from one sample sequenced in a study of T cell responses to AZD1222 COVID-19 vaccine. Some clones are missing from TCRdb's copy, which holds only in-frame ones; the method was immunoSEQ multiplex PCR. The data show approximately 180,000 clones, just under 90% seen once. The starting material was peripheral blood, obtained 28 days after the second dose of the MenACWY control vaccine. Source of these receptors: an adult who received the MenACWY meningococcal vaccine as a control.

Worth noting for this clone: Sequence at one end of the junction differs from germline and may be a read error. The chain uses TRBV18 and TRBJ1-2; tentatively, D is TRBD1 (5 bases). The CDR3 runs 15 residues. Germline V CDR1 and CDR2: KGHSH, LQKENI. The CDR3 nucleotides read TGTGCCAGCTCCCCACCTACTGGGGGAGACAGTGGCTACACCTTC. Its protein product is CASSPPTGGDSGYTF.

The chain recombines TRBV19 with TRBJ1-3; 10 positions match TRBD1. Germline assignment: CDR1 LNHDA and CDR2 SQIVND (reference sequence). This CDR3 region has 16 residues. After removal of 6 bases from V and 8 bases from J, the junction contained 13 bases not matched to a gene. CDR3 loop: CASRTSAGQGPDTIYF. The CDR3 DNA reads TGTGCCAGTAGGACCTCAGCGGGACAGGGGCCTGACACCATATATTTT. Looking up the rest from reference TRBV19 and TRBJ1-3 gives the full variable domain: DGGITQSPKYLFRKEGQNVTLSCEQNLNHDAMYWYRQDPGQGLRLIYYSQIVNDFQKGDIAEGYSVSREKKESFPLTVTSAQKNPTAFYLCASRTSAGQGPDTIYFGEGSWLTVV.

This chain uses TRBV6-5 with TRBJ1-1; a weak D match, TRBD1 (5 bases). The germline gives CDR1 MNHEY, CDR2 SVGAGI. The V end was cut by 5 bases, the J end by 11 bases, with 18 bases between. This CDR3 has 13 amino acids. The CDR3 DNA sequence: TGTGCCAGCAGTCCGGGACGTAAATTTAGGGCTTTCTTT. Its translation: CASSPGRKFRAFF.

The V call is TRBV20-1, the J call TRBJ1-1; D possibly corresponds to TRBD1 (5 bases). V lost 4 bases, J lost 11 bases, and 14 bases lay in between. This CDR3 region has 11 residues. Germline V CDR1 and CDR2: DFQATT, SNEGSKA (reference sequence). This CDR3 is CSAITGWKAFF. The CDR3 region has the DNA TGCAGTGCTATTACAGGATGGAAGGCTTTCTTT.

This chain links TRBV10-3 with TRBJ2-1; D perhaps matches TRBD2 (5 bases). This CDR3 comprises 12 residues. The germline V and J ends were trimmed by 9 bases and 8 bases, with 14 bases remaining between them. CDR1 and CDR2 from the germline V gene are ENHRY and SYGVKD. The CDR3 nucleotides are TGTGCCATAAAAAACCCCGGGGATGAGCAGTTCTTC. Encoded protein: CAIKNPGDEQFF.